This TCR beta chain was sequenced during a study of T cells in Graves' hyperthyroidism and ophthalmopathy. Study observations and caveats: Blood also carried most thyroid clonotypes expanded above 0.001.

Orbital computed tomography, thyroid ultrasound, serum thyroxine and TRAb, and clinical symptoms together informed the diagnoses. This clonotype was seen many times. Its antigen remains unidentified. In germline, CDR1 is MDHEN, CDR2 SYDVKM. V was cut by 1 base and J by 4 bases, with 10 bases left in between. The CDR3 totals 14 residues. RNA transcripts gave rise to amplified TCR beta CDR3 regions. TCR CDR3 regions were first amplified by RT-PCR with HTBI primers. A single record per CDR3 protein comes from TCRdb applying MiXCR to the multiplex PCR reads. The sample lists about 400,000 distinct CDR3 sequences; about a sixth were seen once.

The sample taken for sequencing was blood. The chain combines TRBV28 with TRBJ1-2; D is unresolved. This receptor was taken from a woman younger than 35 with Graves' hyperthyroidism. The CDR3 here is CASSLLEAFYGYTF. As DNA, the CDR3 is TGTGCCAGCAGTTTATTAGAGGCGTTCTATGGCTACACCTTC.